A selection of T cell receptor beta chains follows, all from one sample in a study of T cells after yellow fever vaccination. TCRdb passed the 5' RACE reads through MiXCR, listing each CDR3 protein once. The table includes tens of thousands of distinct CDR3 sequences, around 5.2% detected once. The material was PBMCs, either bulk or a sorted T-cell subset (CD4+, CD8+, memory, or dextramer-sorted; not recorded which), obtained roughly 47 days after the first yellow fever vaccination. The source is a man aged 18 to 29 who received the YFV17D yellow fever vaccine. The CDR3 runs from the conserved cysteine through the conserved F or W. The order of the fields is V gene, J gene, CDR3 protein.

TRBV6-1	TRBJ1-3	CASRPMSAGSGNTIYF
TRBV20-1	TRBJ1-5	CSASNNQPQHF
TRBV5-6	TRBJ2-5	CASGRTSGTQYF
TRBV28	TRBJ2-1	CASSSLAGSSYNEQFF
TRBV28	TRBJ2-5	CASSDRYQETQYF
TRBV4-1	TRBJ2-7	CASSQVLAGVHEQYF
TRBV27	TRBJ1-6	CASSPLLPYNSPLHF
TRBV20-1	TRBJ2-1	CSASENEQFF
TRBV15	-	CATSRDRPGQPQYF
TRBV6-4	TRBJ2-1	CASSDSSGGANEQFF
TRBV7-2	TRBJ2-3	CASIPRGGRTDTQYF
TRBV10-1	TRBJ1-6	CASSEGRNSPLHF
TRBV3-1	TRBJ2-5	CASSQGGPGGQETQYF